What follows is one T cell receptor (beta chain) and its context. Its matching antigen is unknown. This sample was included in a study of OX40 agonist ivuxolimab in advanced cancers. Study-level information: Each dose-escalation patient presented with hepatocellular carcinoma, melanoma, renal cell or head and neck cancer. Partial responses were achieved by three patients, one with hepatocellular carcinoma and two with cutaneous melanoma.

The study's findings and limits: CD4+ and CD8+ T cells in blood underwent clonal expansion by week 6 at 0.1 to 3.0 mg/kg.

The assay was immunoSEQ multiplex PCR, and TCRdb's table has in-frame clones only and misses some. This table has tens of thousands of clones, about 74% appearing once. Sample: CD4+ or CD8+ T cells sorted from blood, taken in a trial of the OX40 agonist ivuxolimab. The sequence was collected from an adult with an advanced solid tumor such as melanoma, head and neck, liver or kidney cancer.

The CDR3 protein is CASSTRGGDTGELFF. DNA of the CDR3: TGTGCCAGCAGTACGAGGGGAGGTGACACCGGGGAGCTGTTTTTT. The V and J genes are TRBV11-3 and TRBJ2-2; the D gene is possibly TRBD2 (6 bases). The CDR3 extends over 15 amino acids. Germline V CDR1 and CDR2: SGHNT, YENEEA. V dropped 6 bases and J dropped 3 bases, with 14 bases sitting between them.